A single sample is the source of the 10 T cell receptor beta chains below, sequenced in a study of cytomegalovirus exposure and HLA in healthy donors (dated by TCRdb to 2016 to 2017). Library prep was done by the immunoSEQ multiplex PCR assay. A mixture of 60 forward primers for TCR Vbeta segments and 13 reverse primers for TCR Jbeta segments was used in the multiplex PCR. TCRdb re-hosts the immuneACCESS table, in-frame sequences only. Its copies lack some clones; in the studies checked, an unresolved V gene accounts for under half of them, and the cause for the rest is not known. The sample table records some 120,000 clones; 74% of these occur just once. Over 4% of the sample belongs to the ten largest clones. The sequenced material came from PBMCs. The receptors here all came from a man aged 25 to 40 in good health and CMV-seropositive.

The J gene is TRBJ2-5, the V gene TRBV4-1, with 9 bases that match TRBD1. V was clipped by 2 bases and J by 5 bases; unmatched bases: 6. Germline CDR1 and CDR2: MGHRA and YSYEKL. There are 15 residues in the CDR3. CDR3: CASSQRTGEGETQYF. In DNA form, the CDR3 reads TGCGCCAGCAGCCAAAGGACAGGGGAGGGGGAGACCCAGTACTTC.

The chain uses TRBV30 and TRBJ1-6; D remains unclear. The germline gives CDR1 GTSNPN, CDR2 SVGIG (reference sequence). The CDR3 consists of 14 residues. Trimming stripped 0 bases from V and 8 bases from J, with 11 bases between. The CDR3 DNA is TGTGCCTGGAGTGTAAGAACTAATGATTCACCCCTCCACTTT. Its protein is CAWSVRTNDSPLHF.

The chain joins TRBV27 to TRBJ2-7; D uncertain. Germline-derived CDR1 and CDR2 are MNHEY and SMNVEV (reference sequence). This CDR3 has 14 residues. V lost 0 bases to trimming and J lost 6 bases, with 12 bases between them. The DNA of the CDR3 is TGTGCCAGCAGTTTATCCCCGAGGTCTCTCGAGCAGTACTTC. This sequence encodes CASSLSPRSLEQYF.

This chain links TRBV19 with TRBJ2-7; D unresolved. Germline CDR1 reads LNHDA; CDR2 reads SQIVND (reference sequence). The germline V and J ends were trimmed by 3 bases and 6 bases, with 15 bases remaining between them. There are 14 residues in the CDR3. The CDR3 reads CASSIGPASAEQYF. CDR3 nucleotide sequence: TGTGCCAGTAGTATTGGCCCCGCTTCCGCCGAGCAGTACTTC.

This chain links TRBV5-8 with TRBJ1-6; D remains ambiguous. V lost 5 bases to trimming and J lost 4 bases, with 7 bases between them. Germline CDR1 reads SGHTS; CDR2 reads YDEGEE. The CDR3 has 13 residues. The CDR3 region is CASSRSYNSPLHF. The DNA for the CDR3 is TGTGCCAGCAGTCGCAGTTATAATTCACCCCTCCACTTT.

The J gene is TRBJ2-2, the V gene TRBV7-9, with 7 bases identical to TRBD1. The CDR3 sequence is 17 residues long. Germline values: CDR1 SEHNR, CDR2 FQNEAQ (reference sequence). The V segment lost 3 bases and the J segment 3 bases; nucleotides outside the gene matches: 10. DNA of the CDR3: TGTGCCAGCAGCTTCCCCAGGGGGATGGTGGACACCGGGGAGCTGTTTTTT. This codes for CASSFPRGMVDTGELFF. Supplemented by reference TRBV7-9 and TRBJ2-2, the full variable domain reads DTGVSQNPRHKITKRGQNVTFRCDPISEHNRLYWYRQTLGQGPEFLTYFQNEAQLEKSRLLSDRFSAERPKGSFSTLEIQRTEQGDSAMYLCASSFPRGMVDTGELFFGEGSRLTVL.

The gene calls are TRBV9 and TRBJ2-5; D might be TRBD1 (5 bases). The CDR3 contains 14 residues. Germline values: CDR1 SGDLS, CDR2 YYNGEE. V was pared by 0 bases and J by 5 bases, with 11 bases between. This CDR3 reads CASSVGTIGETQYF. The DNA of the CDR3 is TGTGCCAGCAGCGTAGGGACAATAGGGGAGACCCAGTACTTC.

The rearrangement uses TRBV11-3 and TRBJ2-2; weak D call: TRBD1 (5 bases). The CDR3 runs 14 residues. V was clipped by 3 bases and J by 1 base, with 6 bases between them. The germline V gene encodes CDR1 SGHNT and CDR2 YENEEA. CDR3 nucleotide sequence: TGTGCCAGCAGCTTCGACAGGAACACCGGGGAGCTGTTTTTT. Its translation: CASSFDRNTGELFF.

This sequence joins TRBV7-2 and TRBJ1-2; 11 positions agree with TRBD1. The CDR3 runs to 13 residues. Per the germline V gene, CDR1 is SGHTA and CDR2 is FQGNSA. The J segment lost 14 bases and the V segment lost 3 bases, leaving 8 bases of the junction unmatched. The CDR3 is CASSLGTGGAGTF. The CDR3 DNA reads TGTGCCAGCAGCTTGGGGACAGGGGGGGCTGGGACCTTC.

This clone was seen once. This chain joins TRBV9 and TRBJ1-1; TRBD1 might be the D (5 bases). The CDR3 contains 15 residues. V lost 0 bases, J lost 6 bases, and 15 bases lay in between. Germline values: CDR1 SGDLS, CDR2 YYNGEE. CDR3 amino acids: CASSVGSRGGAEAFF. The CDR3 DNA reads TGTGCCAGCAGCGTAGGCTCAAGAGGAGGGGCTGAAGCTTTCTTT. The full variable domain, with the rest looked up from reference TRBV9 and TRBJ1-1, is DSGVTQTPKHLITATGQRVTLRCSPRSGDLSVYWYQQSLDQGLQFLIQYYNGEERAKGNILERFSAQQFPDLHSELNLSSLELGDSALYFCASSVGSRGGAEAFFGQGTRLTVV.